The rows below give T cell receptor beta chains drawn from one sample of a study of blood T cells in healthy people across ages. MiXCR, applied by TCRdb to the 5' RACE reads, yields one record per CDR3 protein. In the table there are about 290,000 distinct CDR3 sequences, about 25% of which are singletons. The sample was blood. The source of these receptors is a woman between 65 and 79 years old in good health. Both conserved end residues are part of each CDR3. Each record gives: J gene, D gene, V gene, CDR3 protein. D genes are given only for firm matches.

>TRBJ2-1|TRBD2|TRBV12-3/TRBV12-4
CASRKTSGIDNEQFF
>TRBJ2-5|NA|TRBV7-9
CASSRGPPETQYF
>TRBJ1-1|NA|TRBV28
CASRQDRIRAFF
>TRBJ2-1|TRBD1|TRBV3-1
CASSPAQGGPYNEQFF
>TRBJ2-7|NA|TRBV12-3/TRBV12-4
CASSRTQTYEQYF
>TRBJ2-5|NA|TRBV20-1
CSAPLSGLREQYF
>TRBJ2-3|NA|TRBV18
CASSPPRGVSDTQYF
>TRBJ2-2|NA|TRBV20-1
CSASAGTSTGELFF
>TRBJ2-5|NA|TRBV5-1
CASSSRVQETQYF
>TRBJ2-4|NA|TRBV12-3/TRBV12-4
CASTGSKNIQYF
>TRBJ2-7|NA|TRBV20-1
CSARDIGRAPYEQYF
>TRBJ1-1|NA|TRBV7-9
CASSYTGSYTEAFF
>TRBJ2-3|TRBD1|TRBV5-6
CASSWGQGTDTQYF
>TRBJ1-1|NA|TRBV9
CASSVVAGVGAEAFF
>TRBJ1-2|TRBD1|TRBV12-3/TRBV12-4
CASSYTGGALGYTF
>TRBJ2-3|NA|TRBV10-2
CASSTYTDTQYF
>TRBJ2-1|TRBD2|TRBV7-3
CASSFGTSGRNEQFF
>TRBJ2-5|TRBD2|TRBV29-1
CSAGGVRETQYF
>TRBJ2-5|NA|TRBV7-2
CASSQLGAGVKETQYF
>TRBJ2-2|TRBD1|TRBV9
CASSVEGGGRGELFF
>TRBJ1-6|NA|TRBV12-3/TRBV12-4
CASSLDWDSPLHF
>NA|NA|TRBV20-1
CSARGRHYTYEQYF
>TRBJ2-5|TRBD2|TRBV28
CASSLGKKAGGGPVF
>TRBJ2-7|TRBD2|TRBV7-2
CASSPRTSGRGPSSYEQYF
>TRBJ1-5|NA|TRBV6-2/TRBV6-3
CASSYSHSSNQPQHF
>TRBJ2-7|NA|TRBV4-3
CASSQEDRSPLGEQYF
>NA|NA|TRBV7-7
CASSSDNRNEQFF
>TRBJ2-3|TRBD2|TRBV6-5
CASSYLAGGPLNTQYF
>TRBJ1-1|NA|TRBV5-1
CASSLAGDGTEAFF